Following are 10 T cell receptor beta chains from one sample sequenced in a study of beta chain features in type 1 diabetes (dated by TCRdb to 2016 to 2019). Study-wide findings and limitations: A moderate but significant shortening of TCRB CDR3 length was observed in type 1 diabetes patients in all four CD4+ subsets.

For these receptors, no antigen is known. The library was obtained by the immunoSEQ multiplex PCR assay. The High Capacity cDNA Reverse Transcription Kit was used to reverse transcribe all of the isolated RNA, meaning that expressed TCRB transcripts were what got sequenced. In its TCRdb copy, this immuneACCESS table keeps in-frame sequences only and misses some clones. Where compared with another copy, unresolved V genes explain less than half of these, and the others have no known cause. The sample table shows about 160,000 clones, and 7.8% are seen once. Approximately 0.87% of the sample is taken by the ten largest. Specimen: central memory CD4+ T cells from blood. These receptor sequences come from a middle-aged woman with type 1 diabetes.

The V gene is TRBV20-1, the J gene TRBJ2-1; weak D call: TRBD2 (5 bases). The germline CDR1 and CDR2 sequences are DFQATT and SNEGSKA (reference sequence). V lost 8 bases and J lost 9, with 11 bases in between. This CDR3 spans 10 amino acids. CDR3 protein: CSYLEAEQFF. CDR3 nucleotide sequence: TGCAGTTATTTGGAGGCTGAGCAGTTCTTC.

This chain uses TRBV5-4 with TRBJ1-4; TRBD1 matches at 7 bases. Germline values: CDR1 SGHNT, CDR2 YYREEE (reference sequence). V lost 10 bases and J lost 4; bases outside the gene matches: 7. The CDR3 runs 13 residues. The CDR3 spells CAAARQGNEKLFF. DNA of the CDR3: TGTGCCGCCGCCCGACAGGGTAATGAAAAACTGTTTTTT.

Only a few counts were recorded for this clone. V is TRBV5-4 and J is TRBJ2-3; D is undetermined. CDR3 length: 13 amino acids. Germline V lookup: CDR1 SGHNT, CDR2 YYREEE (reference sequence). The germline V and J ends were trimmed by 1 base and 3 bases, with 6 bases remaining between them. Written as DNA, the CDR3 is TGTGCCAGCAGCTTGTTGGAGACAGATACGCAGTATTTT. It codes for CASSLLETDTQYF.

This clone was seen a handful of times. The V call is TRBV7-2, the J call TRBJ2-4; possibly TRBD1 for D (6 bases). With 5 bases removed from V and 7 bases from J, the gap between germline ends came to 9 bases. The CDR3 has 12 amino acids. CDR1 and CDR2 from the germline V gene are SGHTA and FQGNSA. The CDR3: CASSKQGNIQYF. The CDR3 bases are TGTGCCAGCAGCAAGCAGGGGAACATTCAGTACTTC.

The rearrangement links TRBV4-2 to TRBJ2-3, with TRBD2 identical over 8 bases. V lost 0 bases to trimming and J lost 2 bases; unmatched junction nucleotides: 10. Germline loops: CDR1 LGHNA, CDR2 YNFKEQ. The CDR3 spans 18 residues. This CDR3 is CASSQEPPRAGDTDTQYF. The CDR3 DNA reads TGTGCCAGCAGCCAAGAACCCCCTAGAGCGGGAGACACAGATACGCAGTATTTT.

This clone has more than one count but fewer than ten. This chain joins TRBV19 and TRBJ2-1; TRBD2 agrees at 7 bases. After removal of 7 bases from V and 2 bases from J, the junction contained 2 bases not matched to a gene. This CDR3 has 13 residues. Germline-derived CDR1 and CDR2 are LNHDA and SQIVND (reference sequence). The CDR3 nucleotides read TGTGCCAGTACGAGCGGGACCTACAATGAGCAGTTCTTC. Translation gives CASTSGTYNEQFF. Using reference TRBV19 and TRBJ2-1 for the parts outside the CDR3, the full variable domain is DGGITQSPKYLFRKEGQNVTLSCEQNLNHDAMYWYRQDPGQGLRLIYYSQIVNDFQKGDIAEGYSVSREKKESFPLTVTSAQKNPTAFYLCASTSGTYNEQFFGPGTRLTVL.

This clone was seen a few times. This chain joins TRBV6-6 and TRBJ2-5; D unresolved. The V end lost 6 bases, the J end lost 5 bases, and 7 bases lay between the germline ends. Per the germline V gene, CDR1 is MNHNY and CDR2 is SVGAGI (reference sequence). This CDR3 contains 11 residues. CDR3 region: CASRVGETQYF. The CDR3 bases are TGTGCCAGCAGGGTCGGTGAGACCCAGTACTTC.

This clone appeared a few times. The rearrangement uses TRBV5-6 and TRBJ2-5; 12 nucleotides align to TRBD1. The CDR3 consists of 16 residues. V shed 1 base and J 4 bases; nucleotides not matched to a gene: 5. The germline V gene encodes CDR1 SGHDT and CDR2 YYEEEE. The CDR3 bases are TGTGCCAGCAGCTTGCGGCGGGACAGGGGGCGAGAGACCCAGTACTTC. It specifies CASSLRRDRGRETQYF.

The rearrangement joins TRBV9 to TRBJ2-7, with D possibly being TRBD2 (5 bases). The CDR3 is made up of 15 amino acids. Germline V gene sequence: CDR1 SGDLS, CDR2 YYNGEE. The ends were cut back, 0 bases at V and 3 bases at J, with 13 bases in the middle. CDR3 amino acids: CASSVASGSHYEQYF. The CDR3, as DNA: TGTGCCAGCAGCGTAGCGAGTGGGAGCCACTACGAGCAGTACTTC. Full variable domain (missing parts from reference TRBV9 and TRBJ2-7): DSGVTQTPKHLITATGQRVTLRCSPRSGDLSVYWYQQSLDQGLQFLIQYYNGEERAKGNILERFSAQQFPDLHSELNLSSLELGDSALYFCASSVASGSHYEQYFGPGTRLTVT.

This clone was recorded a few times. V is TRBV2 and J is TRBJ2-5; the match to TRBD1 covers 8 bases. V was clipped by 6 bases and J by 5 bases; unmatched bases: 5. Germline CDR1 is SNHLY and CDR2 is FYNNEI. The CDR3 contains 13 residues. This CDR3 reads CASSRGRGETQYF. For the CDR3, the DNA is TGTGCCAGCAGCAGGGGGCGCGGGGAGACCCAGTACTTC.